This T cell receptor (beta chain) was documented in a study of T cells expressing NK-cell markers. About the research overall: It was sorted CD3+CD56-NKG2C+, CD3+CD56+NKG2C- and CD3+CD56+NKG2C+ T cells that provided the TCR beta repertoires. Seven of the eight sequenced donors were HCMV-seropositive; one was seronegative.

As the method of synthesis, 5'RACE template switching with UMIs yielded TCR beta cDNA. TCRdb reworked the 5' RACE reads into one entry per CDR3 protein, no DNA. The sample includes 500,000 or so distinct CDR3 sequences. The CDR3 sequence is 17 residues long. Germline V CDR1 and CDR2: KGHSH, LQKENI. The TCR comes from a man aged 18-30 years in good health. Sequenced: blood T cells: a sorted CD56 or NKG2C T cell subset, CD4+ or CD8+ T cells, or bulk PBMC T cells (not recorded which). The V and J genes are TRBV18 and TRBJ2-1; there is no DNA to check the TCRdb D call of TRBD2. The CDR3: CASSPKISGSSYNEQFF.